These 5 T cell receptor beta chains share one sample of origin, sequenced in a study of T cells after yellow fever vaccination. Each CDR3 protein is one row after TCRdb ran MiXCR on the 5' RACE reads. In the table there are about 350,000 distinct CDR3 sequences, less than 9.5% of which are singletons. The sequences come from PBMCs, collected around 45 days after the first yellow fever vaccination. The receptors come from a man aged 18 to 30 who received the YFV17D yellow fever vaccine.

This clonotype was seen ten or more times. The V call is TRBV4-1, the J call TRBJ2-3; tentatively, D is TRBD2 (5 bases). The CDR3 covers 14 residues. CDR1 MGHRA and CDR2 YSYEKL come from the germline V gene. V was clipped by 6 bases and J by 0 bases, with 10 bases between them. The CDR3: CASSEGLSTDTQYF. For the CDR3, the DNA is TGCGCCAGCAGTGAGGGCCTCAGCACAGATACGCAGTATTTT.

This clonotype appeared a few times. J is TRBJ2-2 and V is TRBV7-2; no firm D call. The germline V and J ends were trimmed by 4 bases and 9 bases, with 6 bases remaining between them. This CDR3 spans 11 amino acids. Germline V CDR1 and CDR2: SGHTA, FQGNSA. The CDR3 DNA follows: TGTGCCAGCAGCTCGCGGCGGGAGCTGTTTTTT. It translates to CASSSRRELFF. Using reference TRBV7-2 and TRBJ2-2 for the parts outside the CDR3, the full variable domain is GAGVSQSPSNKVTEKGKDVELRCDPISGHTALYWYRQSLGQGLEFLIYFQGNSAPDKSGLPSDRFSAERTGGSVSTLTIQRTQQEDSAVYLCASSSRRELFFGEGSRLTVL.

The rearrangement links TRBV4-3 to TRBJ1-1; tentative D call: TRBD1 (5 bases). V was pared by 8 bases and J by 0 bases, with 13 bases between. In germline, CDR1 is LGHNA, CDR2 YSLEER. The CDR3 spans 14 residues. The CDR3 nucleotides are TGCGCCAGCGCCCGGGGCCTGATGAACACTGAAGCTTTCTTT. This sequence encodes CASARGLMNTEAFF.

CDR3 amino acids: CASSRPAEKLFF. The DNA for the CDR3 is TGTGCCAGCAGCCGACCCGCCGAAAAACTGTTTTTT. The rearrangement uses TRBV11-2 and TRBJ1-4; D gene ambiguous. The CDR3 has 12 amino acids. V lost 5 bases and J 8 bases, leaving 9 bases between the germline ends. The germline CDR1 and CDR2 sequences are SGHAT and FQNNGV.

The chain couples TRBV20-1 to TRBJ2-7; TRBD1 aligns across 7 bases. After removal of 0 bases from V and 7 bases from J, the junction contained 9 bases not matched to a gene. There are 14 residues in the CDR3. The germline V gene encodes CDR1 DFQATT and CDR2 SNEGSKA (reference sequence). Here the CDR3 reads CSARDLTGWGEQYV. CDR3 nucleotides: TGCAGTGCTAGAGATCTGACAGGGTGGGGAGAGCAGTACGTC.